This TCR beta chain is drawn from a study of CD8+CD57+ T cells in acquired aplastic anemia. Looking at the study overall: 3.2 ug was the average amount of DNA from sorted CD4+ and CD8+ cells.

Whoever was chosen for sequencing had shown CD8+CD57+ cell expansion by flow cytometry. Patients had received no therapy at the time of blood sampling. Germline CDR1 SNHLY, CDR2 FYNNEI. The CDR3 runs 15 residues. Study-wide results and caveats: A significant difference in CD8+ Simpson's diversity between patients and controls was not found. Both patients and controls carried the same twenty-nine CD8+ CDR3 sequences.

Both TCR beta VDJ combination and CDR3 sequence profiling were carried out. Genomic DNA was the template for this profiling. TCRdb recomputed calls from the reads with MiXCR, one row per CDR3 protein. The profile shows approximately 180,000 distinct CDR3 sequences, over 40% of them singletons. Comments on this clonotype: The antigen remains unidentified. The germline gene is not matched at one end of the junction; a read error may be the cause.

The receptor comes from a human donor with aplastic anemia. The chain combines TRBV2 with TRBJ1-4, with TRBD1 matching 9 bases. Material for sequencing was sorted CD4+, CD8+, or CD8+CD57+ T cells (not recorded which) from PBMCs. The chain's CDR3 is CASRGQGLTGEKLYF. The CDR3 nucleotides read TGTGCCAGCAGGGGACAGGGTCTAACGGGTGAAAAACTGTATTTT.